Shown below are 21 T cell receptor beta chains from a single sample sequenced in a study of T cell responses to AZD1222 COVID-19 vaccine. Assay: immunoSEQ multiplex PCR; the TCRdb copy retains only in-frame clones and omits some. The table includes around 200,000 clones, 94% detected once. The material was peripheral blood, obtained 28 days after the second AZD1222 dose. These receptor sequences come from an adult who received the AZD1222 COVID-19 vaccine.

The table lists this clone with a count of one. The chain couples TRBV11-2 to TRBJ2-5, with D unclear. The CDR3 is 12 amino acids. The V end was cut by 5 bases, the J end by 3 bases, with 7 bases between. The germline gives CDR1 SGHAT, CDR2 FQNNGV. The CDR3 spells CASSREKETQYF. CDR3 nucleotides: TGTGCCAGCAGCAGAGAAAAAGAGACCCAGTACTTC.

The V and J genes are TRBV6-1 and TRBJ1-4; D is unclear. The CDR3 covers 17 residues. CDR1 is MNHNS, CDR2 SASEGT, per germline. V was trimmed by 2 bases and J by 4 bases, leaving 17 bases between them. The CDR3 bases are TGTGCCAGCAGTGAATTCAGTTTAAGAGAGGGTAATGAAAAACTGTTTTTT. Protein product: CASSEFSLREGNEKLFF.

Here the CDR3 reads CAISESPRDLNQPQHF. The CDR3 nucleotides read TGTGCCATCAGTGAGTCTCCCCGGGACCTGAATCAGCCCCAGCATTTT. V usage is TRBV10-3 and J usage is TRBJ1-5; tentatively, D is TRBD1 (5 bases). CDR3 length equals 16 residues. V lost 0 bases, J lost 4 bases, and 13 bases lay in between. CDR1 is ENHRY and CDR2 is SYGVKD in the germline V gene.

The chain has TRBV3-1 (or the pseudogene TRBV3-2) and TRBJ1-3, with D uncertain. V shed 1 base and J shed 2 bases, with 15 bases lying between them. The CDR3 spans 17 residues. From germline, CDR1 is LGHDT and CDR2 YNNKEL (reference sequence). Here the CDR3 reads CASSQAGPKGPGNTIYF. CDR3 in DNA: TGTGCCAGCAGCCAAGCCGGTCCTAAGGGCCCTGGAAACACCATATATTTT.

The chain joins TRBV6-6 to TRBJ2-1; 9 bases map to TRBD1. The CDR3 totals 16 residues. The germline V gene has CDR1 MNHNY and CDR2 SVGAGI (reference sequence). Trimming took 2 bases from V and 4 from J; bases not matched to a gene: 6. The CDR3 protein is CASSYLVGTGYNEQFF. CDR3 DNA: TGTGCCAGCAGTTACCTCGTGGGGACAGGGTACAATGAGCAGTTCTTC.

The genes are TRBV13 and TRBJ2-7; 13 bases are shared with TRBD2. V lost 5 bases to trimming and J lost 5 bases; unmatched junction nucleotides: 9. The CDR3 length is 16 residues. The germline V gene has CDR1 PRHDT and CDR2 FYEKMQ (reference sequence). The CDR3 loop reads CASSLRLAGGLDEQYF. For the CDR3, the DNA is TGTGCCAGCAGCCTCCGACTAGCGGGAGGCCTGGACGAGCAGTACTTC.

J is TRBJ1-2 and V is TRBV19; D is uncertain. CDR1 and CDR2 from the germline V gene are LNHDA and SQIVND (reference sequence). CDR3 length: 14 residues. V was pared by 5 bases and J by 5 bases, with 15 bases between. The CDR3 DNA reads TGTGCCAGTAGTGTGGTCCTACAAGGGTATGGCTACACCTTC. It specifies CASSVVLQGYGYTF.

Here the CDR3 reads CASSTLPSYNEQFF. In nucleotides, the CDR3 is TGTGCCAGCAGCACTCTTCCCAGCTACAATGAGCAGTTCTTC. The chain couples TRBV28 to TRBJ2-1; D is unresolved. Germline V gene lookup returns CDR1 MDHEN and CDR2 SYDVKM. Deletions cut 6 bases from V and 3 bases from J, with 12 bases between. The CDR3 covers 14 residues.

The V gene is TRBV5-4, the J gene TRBJ1-1; TRBD1 might be the D (5 bases). The CDR3 consists of 13 residues. Trimming left V 4 bases short and J 10 bases short, with 17 bases between. Germline loops: CDR1 SGHNT, CDR2 YYREEE (reference sequence). The DNA of the CDR3 is TGTGCCAGCAGCGAGGGGTCAGATTTGAGAGCTTTCTTT. Its protein is CASSEGSDLRAFF.

V and J are TRBV27 and TRBJ1-5; 8 nucleotides agree with TRBD1. J was trimmed by 6 bases and V by 3 bases; bases with no gene match: 4. The CDR3 covers 14 residues. Germline CDR1 reads MNHEY; CDR2 reads SMNVEV (reference sequence). CDR3: CASSFGTGTQPQHF. CDR3 nucleotide sequence: TGTGCCAGCAGTTTCGGGACAGGAACTCAGCCCCAGCATTTT.

The chain is built from TRBV2 and TRBJ2-7; D remains ambiguous. Germline loops: CDR1 SNHLY, CDR2 FYNNEI. The germline V and J ends were trimmed by 3 bases and 0 bases, with 18 bases remaining between them. The CDR3 sequence is 17 residues long. CDR3 coding DNA: TGTGCCAGCAGTGATTCGGTCCCGACTGAGGACTCCTACGAGCAGTACTTC. Protein: CASSDSVPTEDSYEQYF.

This chain links TRBV28 with TRBJ1-2; possibly TRBD1 for D (5 bases). Germline lookup yields CDR1 MDHEN and CDR2 SYDVKM. The CDR3 extends over 16 amino acids. V was clipped by 3 bases and J by 4 bases, with 18 bases between them. The CDR3 loop is CASSFGGGEGGYGYTF. The CDR3 DNA is TGTGCCAGCAGTTTTGGGGGTGGTGAGGGAGGCTATGGCTACACCTTC.

The genes are TRBV6-6 and TRBJ1-1; D uncertain. Trimming shortened V by 3 bases and J by 5 bases, and 7 bases separated the two germline ends. Germline V gives CDR1 MNHNY, CDR2 SVGAGI (reference sequence). The CDR3 contains 12 residues. CDR3 amino acids: CASSYIGTEAFF. The CDR3 coding sequence is TGTGCCAGCAGTTATATCGGAACTGAAGCTTTCTTT.

This clone was recorded once. This chain connects TRBV11-2 to TRBJ1-1; D gene uncertain. Trimming shortened V by 5 bases and J by 4 bases, and 17 bases separated the two germline ends. This CDR3 spans 15 amino acids. Germline values: CDR1 SGHAT, CDR2 FQNNGV. CDR3 sequence (DNA): TGTGCCAGCAGCCCCCAAAACGTACCAGGCACTGAAGCTTTCTTT. This gives the protein CASSPQNVPGTEAFF.

In this sample, this clone turned up once. This chain joins TRBV4-1 and TRBJ1-2, with TRBD1 identical over 7 bases. The V segment lost 3 bases and the J segment 1 base; nucleotides outside the gene matches: 8. The CDR3 is 16 amino acids. The germline V gene has CDR1 MGHRA and CDR2 YSYEKL. CDR3 protein: CASSQTDRRDNYGYTF. In DNA form, the CDR3 reads TGCGCCAGCAGCCAGACGGACAGGAGGGATAACTATGGCTACACCTTC.

The V and J genes are TRBV12-3 or TRBV12-4 and TRBJ1-2; D gene unclear. The CDR3 covers 11 residues. Trimming took off 6 bases at V and 9 bases at J, with 11 bases between the two ends. CDR3 sequence (DNA): TGTGCCAGCAGCCTAGTGGAACGCTACACCTTC. It translates to CASSLVERYTF.

The chain has TRBV12-3 or TRBV12-4 and TRBJ2-7, with D uncertain. The CDR3 spans 12 residues. V was cut by 6 bases and J by 3 bases, with 9 bases left in between. The CDR3 DNA reads TGTGCCAGCAGCCCCCACATCTACGAGCAGTACTTC. Its translation: CASSPHIYEQYF.

The genes are TRBV11-3 and TRBJ1-4; 8 positions match TRBD1. With V trimmed by 4 bases and J by 10 bases, 5 bases remained unmatched. The CDR3 is 13 residues long. CDR1 and CDR2 from the germline V gene are SGHNT and YENEEA. The CDR3 spells CASSSQGASKLFF. CDR3 DNA: TGTGCCAGCAGCTCGCAGGGGGCTTCAAAACTGTTTTTT.

This chain links TRBV18 with TRBJ1-3, with D possibly TRBD1 on 5 matching bases. The V gene's germline CDR1 is KGHSH and CDR2 LQKENI. Trimming pared 4 bases from V and 0 bases from J, leaving 13 bases between. The CDR3 runs to 16 residues. CDR3 coding DNA: TGTGCCAGCTCACGGACGTTGGGGGACTCTGGAAACACCATATATTTT. Residues: CASSRTLGDSGNTIYF.

This clone has a single count. The chain recombines TRBV11-2 with TRBJ1-1; a possible D gene is TRBD1 (6 bases). Germline CDR1 is SGHAT and CDR2 is FQNNGV. The CDR3 contains 16 residues. Trimming removed 3 bases at V and 0 bases at J, with 14 bases between. CDR3 loop: CASSFGSGTMNTEAFF. CDR3 DNA: TGTGCCAGCAGCTTCGGCTCCGGGACAATGAACACTGAAGCTTTCTTT.

Remarks on this clone: The sample has other DNA sequences that encode this CDR3 too. The CDR3 sequence is CASSSLNQPQHF. Written as DNA, the CDR3 is TGTGCCAGCAGCAGCCTCAATCAGCCCCAGCATTTT. The chain joins TRBV5-6 to TRBJ1-5; no clear D. This CDR3 contains 12 residues. Germline assignment: CDR1 SGHDT and CDR2 YYEEEE. V was clipped by 4 bases and J by 3 bases, with 5 bases between them.